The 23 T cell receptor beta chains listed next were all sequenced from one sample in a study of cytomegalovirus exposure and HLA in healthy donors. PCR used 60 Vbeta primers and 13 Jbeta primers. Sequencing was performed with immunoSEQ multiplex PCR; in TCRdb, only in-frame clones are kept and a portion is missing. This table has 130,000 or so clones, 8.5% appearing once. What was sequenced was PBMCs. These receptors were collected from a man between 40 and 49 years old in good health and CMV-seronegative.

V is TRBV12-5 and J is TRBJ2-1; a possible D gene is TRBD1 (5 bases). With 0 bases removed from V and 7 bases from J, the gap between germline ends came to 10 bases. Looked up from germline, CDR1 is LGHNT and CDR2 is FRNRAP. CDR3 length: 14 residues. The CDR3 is CASGLVTRVNEQFF. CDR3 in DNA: TGTGCTAGTGGTTTGGTTACCAGGGTAAATGAGCAGTTCTTC.

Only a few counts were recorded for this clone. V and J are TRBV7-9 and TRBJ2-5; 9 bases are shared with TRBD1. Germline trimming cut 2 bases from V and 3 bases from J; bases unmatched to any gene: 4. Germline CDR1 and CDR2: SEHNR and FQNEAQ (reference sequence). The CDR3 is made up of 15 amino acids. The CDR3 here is CASSLLGQGEETQYF. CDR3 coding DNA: TGTGCCAGCAGCTTATTGGGACAGGGAGAAGAGACCCAGTACTTC.

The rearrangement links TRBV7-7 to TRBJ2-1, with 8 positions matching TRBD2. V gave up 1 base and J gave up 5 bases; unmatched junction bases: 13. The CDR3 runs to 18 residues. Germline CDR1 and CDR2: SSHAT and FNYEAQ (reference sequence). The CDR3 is CASSLDLGVAGGNNEQFF. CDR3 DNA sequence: TGTGCCAGCAGCTTAGATCTGGGGGTGGCGGGGGGTAACAATGAGCAGTTCTTC.

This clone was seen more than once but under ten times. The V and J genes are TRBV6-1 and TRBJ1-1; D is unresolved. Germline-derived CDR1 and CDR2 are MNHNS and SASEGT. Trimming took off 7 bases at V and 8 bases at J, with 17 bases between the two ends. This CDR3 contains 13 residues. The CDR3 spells CASTPQLGREAFF. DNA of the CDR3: TGTGCCAGCACTCCTCAACTAGGCCGCGAAGCTTTCTTT.

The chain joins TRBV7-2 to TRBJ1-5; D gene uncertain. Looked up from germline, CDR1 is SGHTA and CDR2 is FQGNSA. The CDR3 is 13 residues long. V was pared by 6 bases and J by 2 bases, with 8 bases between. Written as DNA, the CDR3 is TGTGCCAGCAGTATCTTAGGCAATCAGCCCCAGCATTTT. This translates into CASSILGNQPQHF.

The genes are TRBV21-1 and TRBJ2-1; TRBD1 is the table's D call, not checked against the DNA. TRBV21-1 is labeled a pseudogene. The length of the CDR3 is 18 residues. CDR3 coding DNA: TGTGCCAGCAGCAAGGGCCGCAGGGGGCCGGGTGTTTACAATGAGCAGTTCTTC. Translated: CASSKGRRGPGVYNEQFF.

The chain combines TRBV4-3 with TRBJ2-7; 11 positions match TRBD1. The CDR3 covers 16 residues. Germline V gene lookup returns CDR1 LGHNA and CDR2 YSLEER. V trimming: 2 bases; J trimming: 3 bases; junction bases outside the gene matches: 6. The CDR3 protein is CASSQSGTGGFYEQYF. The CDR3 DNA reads TGCGCCAGCAGCCAATCCGGGACAGGGGGTTTCTACGAGCAGTACTTC.

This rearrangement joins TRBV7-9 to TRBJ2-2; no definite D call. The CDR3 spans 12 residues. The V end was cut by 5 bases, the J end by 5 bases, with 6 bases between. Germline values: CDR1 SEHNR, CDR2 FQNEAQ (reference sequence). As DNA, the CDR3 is TGTGCCAGCAGCCTGGAGACCGGGGAGCTGTTTTTT. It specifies CASSLETGELFF.

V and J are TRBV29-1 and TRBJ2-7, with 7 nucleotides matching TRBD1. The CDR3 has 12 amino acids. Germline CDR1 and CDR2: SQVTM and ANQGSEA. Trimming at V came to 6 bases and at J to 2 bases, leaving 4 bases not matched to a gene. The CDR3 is CSVGQTTYEQYF. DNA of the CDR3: TGCAGCGTGGGACAGACAACCTACGAGCAGTACTTC.

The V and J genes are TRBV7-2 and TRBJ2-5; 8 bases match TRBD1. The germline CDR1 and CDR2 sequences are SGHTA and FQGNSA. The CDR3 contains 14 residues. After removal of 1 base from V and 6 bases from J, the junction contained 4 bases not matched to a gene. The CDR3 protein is CASSLGTGQKTQYF. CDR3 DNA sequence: TGTGCCAGCAGCTTAGGGACAGGGCAGAAGACCCAGTACTTC.

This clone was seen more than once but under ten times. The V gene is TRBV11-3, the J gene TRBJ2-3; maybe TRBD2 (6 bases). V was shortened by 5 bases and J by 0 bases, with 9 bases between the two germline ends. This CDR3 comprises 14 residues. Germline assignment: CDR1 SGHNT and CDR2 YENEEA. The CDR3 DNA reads TGTGCCAGCAGCCTACTAGCTAGCACAGATACGCAGTATTTT. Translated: CASSLLASTDTQYF.

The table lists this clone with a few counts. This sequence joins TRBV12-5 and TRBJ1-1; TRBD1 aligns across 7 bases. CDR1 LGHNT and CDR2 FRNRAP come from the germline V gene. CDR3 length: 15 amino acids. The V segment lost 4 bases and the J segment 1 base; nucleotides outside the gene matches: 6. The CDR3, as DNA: TGTGCTAGTGGTTCACAGGGGTGGGGGAACACTGAAGCTTTCTTT. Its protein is CASGSQGWGNTEAFF.

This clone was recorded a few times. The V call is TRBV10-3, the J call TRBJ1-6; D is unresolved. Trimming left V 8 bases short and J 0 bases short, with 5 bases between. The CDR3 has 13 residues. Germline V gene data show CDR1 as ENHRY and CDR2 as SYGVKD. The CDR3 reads CAIQISYNSPLHF. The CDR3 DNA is TGTGCCATCCAAATCTCCTATAATTCACCCCTCCACTTT.

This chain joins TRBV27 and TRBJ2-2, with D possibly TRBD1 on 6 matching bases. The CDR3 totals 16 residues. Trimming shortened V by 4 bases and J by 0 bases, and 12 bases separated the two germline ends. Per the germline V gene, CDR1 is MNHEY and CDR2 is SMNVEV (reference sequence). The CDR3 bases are TGTGCCAGCAGTTACGGACAGTTTACGAACACCGGGGAGCTGTTTTTT. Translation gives CASSYGQFTNTGELFF.

The CDR3 nucleotides read TGTGCCAGCAGCGTAGGAATTGGCGGGGGGGCTGAGACCCAGTACTTC. Its translation is CASSVGIGGGAETQYF. The rearrangement links TRBV9 to TRBJ2-5, with 9 nucleotides matching TRBD2. Germline CDR1 and CDR2: SGDLS and YYNGEE. The V and J ends lost 0 bases and 5 bases, in that order; junction bases with no gene match: 8. CDR3 length: 16 residues.

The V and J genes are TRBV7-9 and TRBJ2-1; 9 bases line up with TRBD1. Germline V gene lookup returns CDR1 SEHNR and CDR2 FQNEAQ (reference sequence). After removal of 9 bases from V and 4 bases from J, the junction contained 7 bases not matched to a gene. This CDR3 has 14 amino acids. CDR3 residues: CASGQGRNYNEQFF. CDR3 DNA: TGTGCCAGTGGACAGGGGCGAAATTACAATGAGCAGTTCTTC. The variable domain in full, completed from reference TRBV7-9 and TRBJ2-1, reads DTGVSQNPRHKITKRGQNVTFRCDPISEHNRLYWYRQTLGQGPEFLTYFQNEAQLEKSRLLSDRFSAERPKGSFSTLEIQRTEQGDSAMYLCASGQGRNYNEQFFGPGTRLTVL.

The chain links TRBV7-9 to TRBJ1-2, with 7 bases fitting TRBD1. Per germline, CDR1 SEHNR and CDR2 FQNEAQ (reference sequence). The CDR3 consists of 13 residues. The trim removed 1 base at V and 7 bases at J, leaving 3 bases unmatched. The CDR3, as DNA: TGTGCCAGCAGCTTAGAACAGGGGACTGGCTACACCTTC. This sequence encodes CASSLEQGTGYTF.

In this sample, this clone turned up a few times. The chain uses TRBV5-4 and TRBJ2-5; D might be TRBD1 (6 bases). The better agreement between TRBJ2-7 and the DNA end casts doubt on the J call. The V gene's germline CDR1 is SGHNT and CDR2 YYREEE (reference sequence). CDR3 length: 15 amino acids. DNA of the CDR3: TGTGCCAGCAGCTCACAGGGACGATCAACCTACGAGCAGTACTTC. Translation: CASSSQGRSTYEQYF.

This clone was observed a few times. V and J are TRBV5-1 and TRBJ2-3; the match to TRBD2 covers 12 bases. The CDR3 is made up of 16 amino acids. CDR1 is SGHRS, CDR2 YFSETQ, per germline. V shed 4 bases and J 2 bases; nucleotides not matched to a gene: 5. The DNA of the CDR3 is TGCGCCAGCAGCGGGTCTAGCGGGGGGGACACAGATACGCAGTATTTT. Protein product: CASSGSSGGDTDTQYF.

The CDR3 spells CASSFSGADTQYF. The CDR3 DNA is TGTGCCAGCAGCTTCTCCGGGGCAGATACGCAGTATTTT. The chain uses TRBV11-1 and TRBJ2-3, with a weak D call TRBD2 (5 bases). This CDR3 comprises 13 residues. Germline V gene lookup returns CDR1 SGHAT and CDR2 FQDESV (reference sequence). V was trimmed by 3 bases and J by 4 bases, leaving 8 bases between them.

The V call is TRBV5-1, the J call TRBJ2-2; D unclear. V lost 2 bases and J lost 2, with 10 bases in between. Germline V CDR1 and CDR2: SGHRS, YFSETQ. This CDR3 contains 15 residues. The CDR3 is CASSLGQRNTGELFF. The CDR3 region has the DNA TGCGCCAGCAGCTTAGGTCAGCGAAACACCGGGGAGCTGTTTTTT.

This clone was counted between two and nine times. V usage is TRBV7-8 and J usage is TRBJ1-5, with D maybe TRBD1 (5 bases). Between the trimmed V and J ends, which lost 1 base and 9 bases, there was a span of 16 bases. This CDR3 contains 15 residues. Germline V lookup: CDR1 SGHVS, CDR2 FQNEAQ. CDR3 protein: CASSLGQSSRTPQHF. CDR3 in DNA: TGTGCCAGCAGCTTAGGACAGTCCTCAAGAACGCCCCAGCATTTT.

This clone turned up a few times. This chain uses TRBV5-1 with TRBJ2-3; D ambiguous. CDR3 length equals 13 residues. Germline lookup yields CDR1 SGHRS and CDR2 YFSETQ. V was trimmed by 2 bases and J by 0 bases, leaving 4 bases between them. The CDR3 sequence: CASSFSSTDTQYF. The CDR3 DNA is TGCGCCAGCAGCTTTTCTAGCACAGATACGCAGTATTTT.